A selection of T cell receptor beta chains follows, all from one sample in a study of beta chain features in type 1 diabetes. Some clones are missing from TCRdb's copy, which holds only in-frame ones; the method was immunoSEQ multiplex PCR. The table shows 300,000 to 400,000 clones, with 10% to 15% occurring only once. Sequenced: naive CD4+ T cells from blood. The source of these receptors is a man aged 18 to 29 in good health. The CDR3 runs from the conserved cysteine through the conserved F or W. D genes are given only for firm matches. Clone size is stated in some rows and not others, as once, few, many or a class when expanded.

few,TRBV19,.,TRBJ2-7,16,CASSDGPYRETYEQYF,TGTGCCAGTAGCGACGGACCCTACAGGGAGACCTACGAGCAGTACTTC
few,TRBV30,.,TRBJ2-2,14,CACPGQRNTGELFF,TGTGCCTGCCCCGGACAGCGGAACACCGGGGAGCTGTTTTTT
few,TRBV6-1,TRBD2,TRBJ2-7,12,CASCGRAYEQYF,TGTGCCAGCTGCGGGAGGGCCTACGAGCAGTACTTC
.,TRBV28,.,TRBJ1-5,12,CASSYLNQPQHF,TGTGCCAGCAGTTACTTAAATCAGCCCCAGCATTTT
.,TRBV25-1,TRBD1,TRBJ1-1,15,CASSDSDRDRPEAFF,TGTGCCAGCAGTGATTCCGACAGGGATCGACCTGAAGCTTTCTTT
few,TRBV6-5,TRBD1,TRBJ1-6,15,CASSQWDRAGSPLHF,TGTGCCAGCAGTCAATGGGACAGGGCAGGGTCACCCCTCCACTTT
once,TRBV2,.,TRBJ2-1,17,CASRTTTGTRSYNEQFF,TGTGCCAGCAGGACCACGACCGGGACACGCTCCTACAATGAGCAGTTCTTC
.,TRBV5-1,TRBD2,TRBJ2-1,12,CASSISGNEQFF,TGCGCCAGCAGCATTAGCGGGAACGAGCAGTTCTTC
few,TRBV5-5,.,TRBJ2-5,14,CASSLGVRKETQYF,TGTGCCAGCAGCTTGGGCGTACGAAAAGAGACCCAGTACTTC
.,TRBV11-3,TRBD2,TRBJ2-3,17,CASSLGPAGVGTDTQYF,TGTGCCAGCAGCTTAGGTCCAGCGGGAGTGGGCACAGATACGCAGTATTTT